Below are 9 T cell receptor beta chains sequenced from a single sample in a study of vaccination and CD4 T cells after COVID-19. Sequence data for DNA of cultured CD4+ T cells were generated by the Oncomine TCR Beta short-read assay. TCRdb re-analysed the PCR reads in MiXCR, keeping a single row per CDR3 protein. Of 10,000 to 12,000 distinct CDR3 sequences listed, roughly 50% are singletons. Antigens for these TCRs are unknown. Treatment here: approximately 9-day PBMC culture with coronavirus spike peptide pools or control peptides (ViraFEST assay). Sequencing was performed on CD4+ T cells from blood, cultured in vitro. These receptors came from a human donor who had recovered from COVID-19.

The chain links TRBV5-1 to TRBJ1-6, with unresolved D. CDR1 and CDR2 from the germline V gene are SGHRS and YFSETQ. The CDR3 has 16 residues. With 2 bases removed from V and 0 bases from J, the gap between germline ends came to 9 bases. CDR3 sequence reads: CASSFGGDSYNSPLHF. The DNA for the CDR3 is TGCGCCAGCAGCTTCGGAGGAGACTCCTATAATTCACCCCTCCACTTT.

The V and J genes are TRBV5-6 and TRBJ1-6, with 7 nucleotides matching TRBD1. Germline CDR1 SGHDT, CDR2 YYEEEE. V lost 4 bases and J lost 7; bases outside the gene matches: 5. This CDR3 region has 14 residues. The CDR3 DNA follows: TGTGCCAGCAGCGACGACAGGGTCAATTCACCCCTCCACTTT. Its translation: CASSDDRVNSPLHF.

This sequence joins TRBV4-1 and TRBJ1-5, with unresolved D. Germline V CDR1 and CDR2: MGHRA, YSYEKL. The CDR3 loop spans 14 amino acids. The V end lost 4 bases, the J end lost 5 bases, and 12 bases lay between the germline ends. The chain's CDR3 is CASSPGELDQPQHF. The CDR3 DNA follows: TGCGCCAGCAGCCCCGGGGAGTTAGATCAGCCCCAGCATTTT.

This clonotype was counted a few times. This chain joins TRBV10-3 and TRBJ1-2; no definite D call. Germline CDR1 is ENHRY and CDR2 is SYGVKD. CDR3 length equals 13 residues. The V end was cut by 7 bases, the J end by 3 bases, with 12 bases between. The CDR3, as DNA: TGTGCCATCAAGCCGGTGTTGGACTATGGCTACACCTTC. This sequence encodes CAIKPVLDYGYTF.

The CDR3 nucleotides read TGTGCCACCAGCAGAGACTTTCAGGTCTACAATGAGCAGTTCTTC. The encoded protein is CATSRDFQVYNEQFF. This sequence joins TRBV15 and TRBJ2-1; unclear D gene. Trimming pared 0 bases from V and 3 bases from J, leaving 9 bases between. This CDR3 is built from 15 residues. Germline assignment: CDR1 LNHNV and CDR2 YYDKDF (reference sequence).

The rearrangement links TRBV7-9 to TRBJ1-1, with D unresolved. Germline loops: CDR1 SEHNR, CDR2 FQNEAQ (reference sequence). The V end was cut by 0 bases, the J end by 4 bases, with 12 bases between. The CDR3 spans 15 residues. In DNA, the CDR3 is TGTGCCAGCAGCTTAGCCCGCCAGCGGGGCACTGAAGCTTTCTTT. Translating it yields CASSLARQRGTEAFF.

The gene calls are TRBV7-9 and TRBJ2-5; possibly TRBD2 for D (5 bases). V lost 8 bases and J 5 bases, leaving 15 bases between the germline ends. Germline V gene sequence: CDR1 SEHNR, CDR2 FQNEAQ (reference sequence). The CDR3 is 13 residues long. CDR3 sequence reads: CASAMDGKETQYF. The CDR3, as DNA: TGTGCCAGCGCGATGGACGGGAAGGAGACCCAGTACTTC.

The chain is built from TRBV10-3 and TRBJ2-5; no clear D gene. V shed 0 bases and J shed 0 bases, with 8 bases lying between them. The CDR3 consists of 15 residues. Germline values: CDR1 ENHRY, CDR2 SYGVKD. The CDR3: CAISESVGNQETQYF. DNA of the CDR3: TGTGCCATCAGTGAGTCGGTGGGGAACCAAGAGACCCAGTACTTC.

CDR3 coding DNA: TGCGCCAGCAGCCCGGGACTAGCGACCTACAATGAGCAGTTCTTC. Amino acids: CASSPGLATYNEQFF. The chain carries TRBV5-1 and TRBJ2-1; 10 nucleotides agree with TRBD2. V lost 4 bases, J lost 2 bases, and 3 bases stayed unmatched. This CDR3 is 15 amino acids long. In germline, CDR1 is SGHRS, CDR2 YFSETQ.